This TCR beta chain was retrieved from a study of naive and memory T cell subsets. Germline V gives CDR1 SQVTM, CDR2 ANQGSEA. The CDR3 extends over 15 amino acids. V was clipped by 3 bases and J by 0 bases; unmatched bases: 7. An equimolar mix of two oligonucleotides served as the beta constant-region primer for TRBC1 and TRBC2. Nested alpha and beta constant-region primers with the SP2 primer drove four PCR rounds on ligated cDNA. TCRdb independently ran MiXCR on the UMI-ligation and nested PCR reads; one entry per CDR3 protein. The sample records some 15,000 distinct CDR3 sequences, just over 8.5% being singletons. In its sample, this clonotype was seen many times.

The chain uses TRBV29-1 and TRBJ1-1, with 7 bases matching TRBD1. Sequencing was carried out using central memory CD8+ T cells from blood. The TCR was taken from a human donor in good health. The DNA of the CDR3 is TGCAGCGTTGATGGGACAGCAGCCATGAACACTGAAGCTTTCTTT. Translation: CSVDGTAAMNTEAFF. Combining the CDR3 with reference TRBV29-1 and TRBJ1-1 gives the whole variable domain SAVISQKPSRDICQRGTSLTIQCQVDSQVTMMFWYRQQPGQSLTLIATANQGSEATYESGFVIDKFPISRPNLTFSTLTVSNMSPEDSSIYLCSVDGTAAMNTEAFFGQGTRLTVV.